These T cell receptor beta chains were read from a single sample in a study of blood T cell repertoires in COVID-19. Using immunoSEQ multiplex PCR, the repertoire was profiled, and TCRdb retains in-frame clones only, with some absent. The sample includes around 260,000 clones, 85% to 90% of them seen just once. Sequencing was done on a sample of peripheral blood. Every receptor here comes from a man in his late teens or twenties with active or convalescent COVID-19. The CDR3 runs from the conserved cysteine through the conserved F or W. D genes are given only for firm matches. Some rows mark clone size as missing; the rest say once, few, many or name a class of expanded clone.

j_gene: TRBJ1-1
d_gene: -
v_gene: TRBV19
abundance: -
CDR3aa: CASSTRGTEAFF
CDR3nt: TGTGCCAGTAGCACCCGGGGGACTGAAGCTTTCTTT

j_gene: TRBJ2-1
d_gene: -
v_gene: TRBV2
abundance: few
CDR3aa: CSLRQEWGEQFF
CDR3nt: TGCTCCCTGCGACAGGAATGGGGTGAGCAGTTCTTC

j_gene: TRBJ2-2
d_gene: -
v_gene: TRBV6-6
abundance: -
CDR3aa: CASSIHTGELFF
CDR3nt: TGTGCCAGCAGCATCCACACCGGGGAGCTGTTTTTT

j_gene: TRBJ2-7
d_gene: -
v_gene: TRBV10-3
abundance: -
CDR3aa: CAISGVTIVLSEQYF
CDR3nt: TGTGCCATCAGCGGGGTTACGATTGTTCTGTCCGAGCAGTACTTC

j_gene: TRBJ1-2
d_gene: -
v_gene: TRBV11-2
abundance: once
CDR3aa: CASSVQENYGYTF
CDR3nt: TGTGCCAGCAGCGTACAGGAGAACTATGGCTACACCTTC

j_gene: TRBJ2-3
d_gene: -
v_gene: TRBV5-1
abundance: once
CDR3aa: CASSFNTDTQYF
CDR3nt: TGCGCCAGCAGCTTTAATACAGATACGCAGTATTTT

j_gene: TRBJ1-1
d_gene: -
v_gene: TRBV13
abundance: -
CDR3aa: CASSLGLNTEAFF
CDR3nt: TGTGCCAGCAGCTTGGGCCTGAACACTGAAGCTTTCTTT

j_gene: TRBJ2-7
d_gene: TRBD1
v_gene: TRBV7-9
abundance: -
CDR3aa: CASSPGTGSYEQYF
CDR3nt: TGTGCCAGCAGCCCCGGGACAGGCTCCTACGAGCAGTACTTC

j_gene: TRBJ2-2
d_gene: TRBD1
v_gene: TRBV5-1
abundance: once
CDR3aa: CASSEYPRDRGRVAGELFF
CDR3nt: TGCGCCAGCAGTGAATATCCCCGGGACAGGGGGCGAGTGGCCGGGGAGCTGTTTTTT

j_gene: TRBJ2-1
d_gene: TRBD2
v_gene: TRBV29-1
abundance: few
CDR3aa: CSPRALGAGGAVRGHEQFF
CDR3nt: TGCAGCCCGAGGGCCCTGGGCGCCGGGGGGGCGGTTAGAGGGCATGAGCAGTTCTTC

j_gene: TRBJ2-7
d_gene: TRBD2
v_gene: TRBV11-2
abundance: -
CDR3aa: CASSLDQLAGPLEQYF
CDR3nt: TGTGCCAGCAGCTTAGATCAACTAGCGGGACCTTTAGAGCAGTACTTC

j_gene: TRBJ2-3
d_gene: TRBD2
v_gene: TRBV6-6
abundance: -
CDR3aa: CASSPGTSYPDTQYF
CDR3nt: TGTGCCAGCAGCCCCGGGACTAGCTACCCAGATACGCAGTATTTT

j_gene: TRBJ1-2
d_gene: -
v_gene: TRBV12-3/TRBV12-4
abundance: -
CDR3aa: CASSTTGLGGYTF
CDR3nt: TGTGCCAGCAGTACTACAGGGCTAGGTGGCTACACCTTC

j_gene: TRBJ1-1
d_gene: -
v_gene: TRBV5-4
abundance: once
CDR3aa: CASSLGQPNTEAFF
CDR3nt: TGTGCCAGCAGCTTGGGACAGCCGAACACTGAAGCTTTCTTT

j_gene: TRBJ2-3
d_gene: -
v_gene: TRBV12-5
abundance: -
CDR3aa: CATRRGTQYF
CDR3nt: TGTGCTACTCGACGGGGTACGCAGTATTTT

j_gene: TRBJ2-2
d_gene: -
v_gene: TRBV5-1
abundance: few
CDR3aa: CASSFNSGGAGELFF
CDR3nt: TGCGCCAGCAGCTTCAACAGTGGAGGAGCCGGGGAGCTGTTTTTT

j_gene: TRBJ1-5
d_gene: -
v_gene: TRBV6-1
abundance: -
CDR3aa: CASSENLGQINQPQHF
CDR3nt: TGTGCCAGCAGTGAAAATCTGGGACAAATCAATCAGCCCCAGCATTTT

j_gene: TRBJ2-5
d_gene: -
v_gene: TRBV29-1
abundance: -
CDR3aa: CSVVSREETQYF
CDR3nt: TGCAGCGTTGTTTCGCGGGAAGAGACCCAGTACTTC

j_gene: TRBJ2-7
d_gene: -
v_gene: TRBV2
abundance: few
CDR3aa: CASGQLYEQYF
CDR3nt: TGTGCCAGTGGACAACTCTACGAGCAGTACTTC

j_gene: TRBJ2-1
d_gene: -
v_gene: TRBV12-5
abundance: once
CDR3aa: CASGSQIHEQFF
CDR3nt: TGTGCTAGTGGTTCCCAGATCCATGAGCAGTTCTTC

j_gene: TRBJ2-5
d_gene: -
v_gene: TRBV6-5
abundance: once
CDR3aa: CASSYHRVRETQYF
CDR3nt: TGTGCCAGCAGTTACCACAGGGTTCGAGAGACCCAGTACTTC

j_gene: TRBJ1-1
d_gene: -
v_gene: TRBV18
abundance: -
CDR3aa: CASSSSENTEAFF
CDR3nt: TGTGCCAGCTCATCCAGTGAGAACACTGAAGCTTTCTTT

j_gene: TRBJ2-1
d_gene: TRBD1
v_gene: TRBV7-3
abundance: -
CDR3aa: CASSSGQGAFNEQFF
CDR3nt: TGTGCCAGCAGCTCCGGACAGGGGGCATTTAATGAGCAGTTCTTC

j_gene: TRBJ1-5
d_gene: TRBD1
v_gene: TRBV19
abundance: -
CDR3aa: CASSPGQGPNQPQHF
CDR3nt: TGTGCCAGTAGTCCGGGACAGGGGCCCAATCAGCCCCAGCATTTT

j_gene: TRBJ1-3
d_gene: -
v_gene: TRBV9
abundance: -
CDR3aa: CASSVAEIYSGNTIYF
CDR3nt: TGTGCCAGCAGCGTAGCCGAGATCTACTCTGGAAACACCATATATTTT

j_gene: TRBJ1-6
d_gene: TRBD1
v_gene: TRBV6-5
abundance: once
CDR3aa: CASSFGQGANSPLHF
CDR3nt: TGTGCCAGCAGTTTCGGACAGGGGGCTAATTCACCCCTCCACTTT

j_gene: TRBJ2-1
d_gene: TRBD2
v_gene: TRBV19
abundance: -
CDR3aa: CASMGLLAGAYNEQFF
CDR3nt: TGTGCCAGTATGGGACTCCTAGCGGGCGCTTACAATGAGCAGTTCTTC